The present T cell receptor (beta chain) was sequenced within a study of T cells in Graves' hyperthyroidism and ophthalmopathy. Whole-study context: Sampling of peripheral blood happened at initial diagnosis, prior to any treatment.

Clinical symptoms, serum thyroxine, TRAb, thyroid ultrasound and orbital computed tomography established diagnosis. The CDR3 loop spans 18 amino acids. V lost 3 bases to trimming and J lost 1 base, with 18 bases between them. This clonotype has a count of ten or more. The antigen is not known. RNA transcripts provided the source from which TCR beta CDR3 regions were amplified. A set of HTBI primers served as the primers for a first-round RT-PCR of the TCR CDR3. One entry per CDR3 protein results from TCRdb running MiXCR on the multiplex PCR reads. The data hold under 300,000 distinct CDR3 sequences, with around 15% observed a single time. Notes on the study in general: Most clonotypes that expanded in the thyroid above 0.001 also showed up in blood.

Sequencing input: blood. The chain employs TRBV12-3 or TRBV12-4 and TRBJ2-2; maybe TRBD1 (5 bases). This TCR derives from a woman aged 50 to 60 with Graves' hyperthyroidism that later progressed to Graves' ophthalmopathy. The CDR3 here is CASSFGAVEGWNTGELFF. CDR3 coding DNA: TGTGCCAGCAGTTTTGGGGCGGTAGAAGGTTGGAACACCGGGGAGCTGTTTTTT.